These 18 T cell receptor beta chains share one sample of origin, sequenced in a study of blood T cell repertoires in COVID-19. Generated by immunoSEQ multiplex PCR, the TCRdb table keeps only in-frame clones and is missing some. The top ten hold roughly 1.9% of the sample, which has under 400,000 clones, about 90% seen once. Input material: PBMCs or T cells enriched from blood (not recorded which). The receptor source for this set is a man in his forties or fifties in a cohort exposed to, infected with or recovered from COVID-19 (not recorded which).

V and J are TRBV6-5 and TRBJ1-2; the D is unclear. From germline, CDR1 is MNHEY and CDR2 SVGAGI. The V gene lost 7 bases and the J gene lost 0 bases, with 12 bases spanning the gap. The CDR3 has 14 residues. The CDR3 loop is CASTNSPTNYGYTF. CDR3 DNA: TGTGCCAGCACCAACAGTCCGACTAACTATGGCTACACCTTC.

CDR3 DNA sequence: TGCGCCAGCAGGCTGGGACAGGGACACGGGGAGCTGTTTTTT. As protein: CASRLGQGHGELFF. The J gene is TRBJ2-2, the V gene TRBV5-1; TRBD1 aligns across 9 bases. CDR1 SGHRS and CDR2 YFSETQ come from the germline V gene. With V trimmed by 5 bases and J by 7 bases, 6 bases remained unmatched. The CDR3 loop spans 14 amino acids.

The CDR3 spells CSVASGGTVQETQYF. The DNA of the CDR3 is TGCAGCGTCGCCTCCGGCGGGACGGTCCAAGAGACCCAGTACTTC. V and J are TRBV29-1 and TRBJ2-5, with D perhaps TRBD2 (6 bases). CDR1 is SQVTM, CDR2 ANQGSEA, per germline. This CDR3 has 15 amino acids. The germline V and J ends were trimmed by 6 bases and 1 base, with 18 bases remaining between them.

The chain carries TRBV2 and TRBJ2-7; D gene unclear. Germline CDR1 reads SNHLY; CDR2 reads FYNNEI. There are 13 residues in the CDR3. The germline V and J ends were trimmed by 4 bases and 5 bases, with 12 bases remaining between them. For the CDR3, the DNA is TGTGCCAGCAGTGTTAACAGAGCCAACGAGCAGTACTTC. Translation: CASSVNRANEQYF.

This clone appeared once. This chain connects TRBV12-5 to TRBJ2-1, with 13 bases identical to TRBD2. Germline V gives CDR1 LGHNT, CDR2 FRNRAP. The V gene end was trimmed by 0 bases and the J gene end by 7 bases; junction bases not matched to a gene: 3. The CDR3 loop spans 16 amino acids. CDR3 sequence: CASGLVGGLAGNEQFF. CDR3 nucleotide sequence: TGTGCTAGTGGTTTGGTTGGGGGACTAGCGGGAAATGAGCAGTTCTTC.

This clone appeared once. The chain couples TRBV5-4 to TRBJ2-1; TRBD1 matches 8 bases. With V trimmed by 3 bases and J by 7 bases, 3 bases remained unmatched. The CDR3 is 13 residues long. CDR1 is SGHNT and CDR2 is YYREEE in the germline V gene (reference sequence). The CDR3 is CASSSRQGNEQFF. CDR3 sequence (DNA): TGTGCCAGCAGCTCCCGACAGGGGAATGAGCAGTTCTTC.

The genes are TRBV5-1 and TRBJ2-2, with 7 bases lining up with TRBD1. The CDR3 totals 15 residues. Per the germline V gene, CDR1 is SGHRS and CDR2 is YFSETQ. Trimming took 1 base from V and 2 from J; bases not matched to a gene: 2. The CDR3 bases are TGCGCCAGCAGCTTGACAGGGGATAACACCGGGGAGCTGTTTTTT. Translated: CASSLTGDNTGELFF. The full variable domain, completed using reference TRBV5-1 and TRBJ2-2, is KAGVTQTPRYLIKTRGQQVTLSCSPISGHRSVSWYQQTPGQGLQFLFEYFSETQRNKGNFPGRFSGRQFSNSRSEMNVSTLELGDSALYLCASSLTGDNTGELFFGEGSRLTVL.

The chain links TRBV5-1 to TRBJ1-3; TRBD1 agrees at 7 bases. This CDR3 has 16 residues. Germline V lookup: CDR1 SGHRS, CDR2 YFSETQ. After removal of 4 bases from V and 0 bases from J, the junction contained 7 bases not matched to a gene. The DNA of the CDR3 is TGCGCCAGCAGCGCGGGACAGCAATCCTCTGGAAACACCATATATTTT. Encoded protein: CASSAGQQSSGNTIYF.

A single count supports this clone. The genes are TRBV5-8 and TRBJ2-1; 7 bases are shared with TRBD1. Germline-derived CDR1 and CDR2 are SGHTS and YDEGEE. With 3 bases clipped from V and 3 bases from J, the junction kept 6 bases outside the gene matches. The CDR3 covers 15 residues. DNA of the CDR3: TGTGCCAGCAGCTACAGGGGAATGAACTACAATGAGCAGTTCTTC. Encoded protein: CASSYRGMNYNEQFF.

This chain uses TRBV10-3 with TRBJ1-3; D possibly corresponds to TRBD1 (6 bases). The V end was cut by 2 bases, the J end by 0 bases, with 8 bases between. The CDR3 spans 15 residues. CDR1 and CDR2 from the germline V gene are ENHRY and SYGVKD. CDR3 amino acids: CAISERGSSGNTIYF. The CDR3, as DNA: TGTGCCATCAGTGAGAGGGGGAGCTCTGGAAACACCATATATTTT.

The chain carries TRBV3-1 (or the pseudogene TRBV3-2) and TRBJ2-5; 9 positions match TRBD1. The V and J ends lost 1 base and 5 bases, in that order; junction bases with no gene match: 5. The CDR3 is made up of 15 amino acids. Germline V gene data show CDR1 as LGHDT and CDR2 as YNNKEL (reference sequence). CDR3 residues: CASSQGRGTGETQYF. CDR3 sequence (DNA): TGTGCCAGCAGCCAAGGTCGTGGGACAGGGGAGACCCAGTACTTC.

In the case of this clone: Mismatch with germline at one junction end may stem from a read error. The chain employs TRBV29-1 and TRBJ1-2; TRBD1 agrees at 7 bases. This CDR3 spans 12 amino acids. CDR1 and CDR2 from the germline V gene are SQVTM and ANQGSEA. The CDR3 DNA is TGCAGCGTTTACCTTCCCACACAGGGGACCTCCTTC. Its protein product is CSVYLPTQGTSF.

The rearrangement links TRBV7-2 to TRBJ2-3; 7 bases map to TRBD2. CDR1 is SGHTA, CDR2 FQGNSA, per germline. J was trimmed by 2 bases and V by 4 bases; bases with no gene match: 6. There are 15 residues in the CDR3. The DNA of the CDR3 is TGTGCCAGCAGCTCCCCGGGACTATTCACAGATACGCAGTATTTT. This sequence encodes CASSSPGLFTDTQYF.

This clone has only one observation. The CDR3 here is CAWSPTDRGGEKLFF. CDR3 sequence (DNA): TGTGCCTGGAGCCCGACCGATCGAGGGGGTGAAAAACTGTTTTTT. The chain is built from TRBV30 and TRBJ1-4; a possible D gene is TRBD1 (6 bases). The CDR3 is 15 amino acids. Trimming cost V 3 bases and J 7 bases, with 18 bases left between them. The germline V gene has CDR1 GTSNPN and CDR2 SVGIG (reference sequence). The whole variable domain, remainder taken from reference TRBV30 and TRBJ1-4, is SQTIHQWPATLVQPVGSPLSLECTVEGTSNPNLYWYRQAAGRGLQLLFYSVGIGQISSEVPQNLSASRPQDRQFILSSKKLLLSDSGFYLCAWSPTDRGGEKLFFGSGTQLSVL.

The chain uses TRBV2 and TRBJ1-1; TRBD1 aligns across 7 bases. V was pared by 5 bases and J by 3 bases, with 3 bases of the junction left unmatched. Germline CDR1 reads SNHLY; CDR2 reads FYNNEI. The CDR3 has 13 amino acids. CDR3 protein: CASSNTGDTEAFF. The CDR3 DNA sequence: TGTGCCAGCAGTAATACAGGGGACACTGAAGCTTTCTTT.

The CDR3 reads CASSGTAKNEKLFF. DNA for the CDR3: TGTGCCAGCAGTGGGACAGCGAAAAATGAAAAACTGTTTTTT. The chain combines TRBV2 with TRBJ1-4; tentatively, D is TRBD1 (6 bases). CDR1 and CDR2 (germline): SNHLY, FYNNEI. V shed 4 bases and J shed 5 bases, with 11 bases lying between them. This CDR3 spans 14 amino acids.

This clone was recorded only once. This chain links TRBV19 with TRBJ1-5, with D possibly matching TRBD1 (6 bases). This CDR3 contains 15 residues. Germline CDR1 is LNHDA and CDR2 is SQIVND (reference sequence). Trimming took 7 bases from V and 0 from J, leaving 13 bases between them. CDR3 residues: CASTLEGVSNQPQHF. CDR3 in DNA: TGTGCCAGTACCCTCGAGGGGGTTAGCAATCAGCCCCAGCATTTT.

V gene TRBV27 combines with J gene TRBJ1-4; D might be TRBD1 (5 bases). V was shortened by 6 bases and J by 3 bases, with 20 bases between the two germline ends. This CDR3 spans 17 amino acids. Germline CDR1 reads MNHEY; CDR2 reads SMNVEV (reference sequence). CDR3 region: CASRRDSYRDPNEKLFF. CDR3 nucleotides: TGTGCCAGCAGAAGAGACAGCTACCGTGACCCTAATGAAAAACTGTTTTTT.